This T cell receptor beta chain appears in the sequencing data of a study of T cells in Graves' hyperthyroidism and ophthalmopathy. TCR beta CDR3 regions were amplified from RNA transcripts. The HTBI set primed first-round TCR CDR3 RT-PCR. TCRdb redid the calling of the multiplex PCR reads with MiXCR, one entry per CDR3 protein. Of some 600,000 distinct CDR3 sequences detected, more than 45% appear once; the ten largest clones hold 8.2%. CDR3 length: 12 residues. Germline V gene lookup returns CDR1 SGHAT and CDR2 FQDESV (reference sequence). The ends lost 7 bases at V and 6 bases at J; junction bases unmatched: 5.

The clonotype originates from a woman in her late teens or twenties with Graves' hyperthyroidism. This sequence joins TRBV11-1 and TRBJ1-2; 7 bases fit TRBD1. Sequenced: peripheral blood or thyroid tissue (not recorded which). For the CDR3, the DNA is TGTGCCAGCACCGCCGACAGGGATGGCTACACCTTC. It is translated as CASTADRDGYTF.